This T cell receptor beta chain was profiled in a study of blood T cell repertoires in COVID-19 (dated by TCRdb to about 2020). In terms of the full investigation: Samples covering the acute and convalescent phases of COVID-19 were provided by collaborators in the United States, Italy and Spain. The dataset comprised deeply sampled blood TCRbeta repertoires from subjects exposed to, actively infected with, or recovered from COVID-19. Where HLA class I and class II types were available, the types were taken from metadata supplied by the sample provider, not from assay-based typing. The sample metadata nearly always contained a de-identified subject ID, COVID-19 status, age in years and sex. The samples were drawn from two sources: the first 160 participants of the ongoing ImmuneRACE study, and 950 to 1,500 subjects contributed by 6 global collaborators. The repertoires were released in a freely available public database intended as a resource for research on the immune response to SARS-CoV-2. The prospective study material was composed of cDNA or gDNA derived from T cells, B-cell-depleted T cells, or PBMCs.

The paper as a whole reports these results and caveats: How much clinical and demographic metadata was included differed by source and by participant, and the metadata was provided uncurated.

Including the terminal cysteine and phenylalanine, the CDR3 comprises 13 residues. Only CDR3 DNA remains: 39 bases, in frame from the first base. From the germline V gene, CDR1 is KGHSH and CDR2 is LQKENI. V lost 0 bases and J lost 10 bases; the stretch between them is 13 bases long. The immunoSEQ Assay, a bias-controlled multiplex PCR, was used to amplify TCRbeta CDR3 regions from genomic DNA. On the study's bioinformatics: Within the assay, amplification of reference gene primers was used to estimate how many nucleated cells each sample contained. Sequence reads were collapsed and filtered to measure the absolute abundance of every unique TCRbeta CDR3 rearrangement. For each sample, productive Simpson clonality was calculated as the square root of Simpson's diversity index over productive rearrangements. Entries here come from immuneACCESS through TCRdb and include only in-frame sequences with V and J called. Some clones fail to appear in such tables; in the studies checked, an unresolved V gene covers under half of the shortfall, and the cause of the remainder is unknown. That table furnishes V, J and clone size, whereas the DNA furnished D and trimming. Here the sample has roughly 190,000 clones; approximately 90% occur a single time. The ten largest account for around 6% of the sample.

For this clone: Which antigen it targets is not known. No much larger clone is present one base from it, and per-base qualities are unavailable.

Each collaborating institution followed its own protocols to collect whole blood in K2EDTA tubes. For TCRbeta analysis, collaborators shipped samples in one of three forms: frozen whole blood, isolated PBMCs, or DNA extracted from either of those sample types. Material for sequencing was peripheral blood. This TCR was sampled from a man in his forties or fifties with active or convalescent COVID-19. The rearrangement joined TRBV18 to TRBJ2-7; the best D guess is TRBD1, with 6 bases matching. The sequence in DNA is TGTGCCAGCTCACCACCGTTGCAGGGGAGACAGTACTTC. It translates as CASSPPLQGRQYF.